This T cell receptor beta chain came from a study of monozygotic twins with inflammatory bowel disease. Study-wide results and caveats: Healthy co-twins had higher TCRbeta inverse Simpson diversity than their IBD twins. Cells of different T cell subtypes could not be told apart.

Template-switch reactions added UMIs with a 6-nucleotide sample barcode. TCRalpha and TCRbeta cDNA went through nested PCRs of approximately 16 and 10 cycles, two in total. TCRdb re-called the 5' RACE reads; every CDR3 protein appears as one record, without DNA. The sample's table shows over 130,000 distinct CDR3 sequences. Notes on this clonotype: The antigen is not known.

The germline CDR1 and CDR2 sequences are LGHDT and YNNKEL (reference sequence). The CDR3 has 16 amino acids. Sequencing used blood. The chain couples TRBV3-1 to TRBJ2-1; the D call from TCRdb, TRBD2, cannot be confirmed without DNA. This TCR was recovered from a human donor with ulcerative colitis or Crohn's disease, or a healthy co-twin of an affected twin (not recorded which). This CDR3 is CASSQGGTSGGNEQFF.